This T cell receptor beta chain is drawn from a study of blood T cells in healthy people across ages. The CDR3 is made up of 16 amino acids. Trimming pared 3 bases from V and 1 base from J, leaving 14 bases between. Germline V gene lookup returns CDR1 LNHNV and CDR2 YYDKDF (reference sequence). Then a second PCR, running about 6 to 12 cycles, was carried out with a sample-barcoded 5' primer and a J-beta primer mix. TCRdb reanalysed the 5' RACE reads using MiXCR and keeps one entry per CDR3 protein. The data show hundreds of thousands of distinct CDR3 sequences, roughly 56% seen once. The TCR originated in a man between 40 and 49 years old in good health. V gene TRBV15 combines with J gene TRBJ2-3; TRBD2 is a possible D gene (5 bases). Sample: blood. CDR3 sequence: CATSRAQRKGTDTQYF. The CDR3 DNA reads as TGTGCCACCAGCAGGGCCCAGCGGAAGGGCACAGATACGCAGTATTTT.